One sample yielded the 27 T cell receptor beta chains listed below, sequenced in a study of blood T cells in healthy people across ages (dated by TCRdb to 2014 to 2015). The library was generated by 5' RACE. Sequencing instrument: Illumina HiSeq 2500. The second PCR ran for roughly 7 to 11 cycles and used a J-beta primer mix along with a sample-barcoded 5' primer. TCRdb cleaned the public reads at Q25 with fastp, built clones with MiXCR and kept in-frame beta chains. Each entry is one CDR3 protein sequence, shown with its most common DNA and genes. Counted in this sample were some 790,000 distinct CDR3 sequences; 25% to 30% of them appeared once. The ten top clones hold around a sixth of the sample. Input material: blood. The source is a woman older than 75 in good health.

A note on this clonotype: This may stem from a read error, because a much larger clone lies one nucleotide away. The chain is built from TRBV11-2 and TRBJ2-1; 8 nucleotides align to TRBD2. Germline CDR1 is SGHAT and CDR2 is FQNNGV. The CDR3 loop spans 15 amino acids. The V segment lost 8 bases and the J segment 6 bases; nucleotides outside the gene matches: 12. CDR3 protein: CASGIGGTRGNEQFF. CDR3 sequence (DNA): TGTGCCAGCGGCATCGGGGGGACTAGGGGCAATGAGCAGTTCTTC.

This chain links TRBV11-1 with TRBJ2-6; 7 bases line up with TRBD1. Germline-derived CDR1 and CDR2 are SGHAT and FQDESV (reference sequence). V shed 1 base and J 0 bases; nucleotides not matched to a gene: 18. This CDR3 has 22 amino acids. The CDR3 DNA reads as TGTGCCAGCAGCTTAGTAATGAATACAGGGGCGCTATCACACTCTGGGGCCAACGTCCTGACTTTC. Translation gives CASSLVMNTGALSHSGANVLTF.

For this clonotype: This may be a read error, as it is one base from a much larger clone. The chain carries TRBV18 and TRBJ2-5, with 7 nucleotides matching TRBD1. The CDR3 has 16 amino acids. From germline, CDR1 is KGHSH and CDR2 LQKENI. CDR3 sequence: CASPPSGTVNGETQYF. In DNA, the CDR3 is TGTGCCAGCCCACCTTCCGGGACAGTAAACGGGGAGACCCAGTACTTC.

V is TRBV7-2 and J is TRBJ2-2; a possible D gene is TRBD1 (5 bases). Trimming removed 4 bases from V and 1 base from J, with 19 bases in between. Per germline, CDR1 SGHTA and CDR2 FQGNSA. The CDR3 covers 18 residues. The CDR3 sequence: CASSYQSLDSLNTGELFF. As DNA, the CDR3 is TGTGCCAGCAGCTACCAGTCCCTCGACAGCCTGAACACCGGGGAGCTGTTTTTT.

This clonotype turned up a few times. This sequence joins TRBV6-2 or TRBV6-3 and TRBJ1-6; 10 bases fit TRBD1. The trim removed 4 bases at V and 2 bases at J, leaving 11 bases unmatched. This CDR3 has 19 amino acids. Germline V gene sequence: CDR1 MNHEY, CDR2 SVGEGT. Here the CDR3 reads CASSSENDRGLAYNSPLHF. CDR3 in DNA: TGTGCCAGCAGTTCGGAAAACGACAGGGGGCTCGCCTATAATTCACCCCTCCACTTT.

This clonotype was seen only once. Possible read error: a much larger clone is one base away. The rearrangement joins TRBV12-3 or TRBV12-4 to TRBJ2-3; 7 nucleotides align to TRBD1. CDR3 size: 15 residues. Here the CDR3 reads CASSNRQGSTDAQYF. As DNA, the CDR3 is TGTGCCAGCAGTAACAGACAGGGAAGCACAGATGCGCAGTATTTT.

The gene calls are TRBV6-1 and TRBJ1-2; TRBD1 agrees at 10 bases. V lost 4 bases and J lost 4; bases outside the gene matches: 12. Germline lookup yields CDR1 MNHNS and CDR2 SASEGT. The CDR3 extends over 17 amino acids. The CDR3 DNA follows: TGTGCCAGCAGTGCCACTTTCCCCGGGACAGGGGCCTATGGCTACACCTTC. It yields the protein CASSATFPGTGAYGYTF.

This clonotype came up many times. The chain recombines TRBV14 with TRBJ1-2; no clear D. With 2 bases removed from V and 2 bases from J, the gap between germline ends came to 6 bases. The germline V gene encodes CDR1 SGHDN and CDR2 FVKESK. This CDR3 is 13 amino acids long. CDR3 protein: CASSQQRNYGYTF. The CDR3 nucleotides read TGTGCCAGCAGCCAACAAAGAAACTATGGCTACACCTTC.

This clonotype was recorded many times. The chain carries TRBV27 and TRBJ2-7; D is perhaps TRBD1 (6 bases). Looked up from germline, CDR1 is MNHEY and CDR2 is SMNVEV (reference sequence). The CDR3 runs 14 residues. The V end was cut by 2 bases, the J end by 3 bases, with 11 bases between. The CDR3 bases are TGTGCCAGCAGTTTAACGGGACACGACTACGAGCAGTACTTC. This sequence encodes CASSLTGHDYEQYF.

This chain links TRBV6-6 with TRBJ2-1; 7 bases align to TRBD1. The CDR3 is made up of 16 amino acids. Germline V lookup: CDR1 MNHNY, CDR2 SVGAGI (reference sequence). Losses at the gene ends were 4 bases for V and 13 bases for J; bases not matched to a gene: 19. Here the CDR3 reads CASSFRGQALSETQFF. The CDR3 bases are TGTGCCAGCAGTTTCCGAGGACAGGCGTTATCAGAGACCCAGTTCTTC.

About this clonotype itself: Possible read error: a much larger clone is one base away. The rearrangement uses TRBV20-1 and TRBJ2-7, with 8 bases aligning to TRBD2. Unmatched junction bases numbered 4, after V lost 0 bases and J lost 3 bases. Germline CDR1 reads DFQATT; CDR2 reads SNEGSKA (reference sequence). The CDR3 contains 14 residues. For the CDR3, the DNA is TGCAGTGCTAGAGAAAGCGGGGGTAGCTACGAGCAGTACTTC. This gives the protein CSARESGGSYEQYF.

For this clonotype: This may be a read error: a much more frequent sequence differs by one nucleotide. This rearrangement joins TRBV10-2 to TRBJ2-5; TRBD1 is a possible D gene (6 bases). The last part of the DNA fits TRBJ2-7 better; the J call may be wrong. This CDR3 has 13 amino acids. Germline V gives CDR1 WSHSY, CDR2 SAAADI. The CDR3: CASGTGYPHEQYF. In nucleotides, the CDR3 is TGCGCCAGCGGAACAGGGTATCCCCACGAGCAGTACTTC.

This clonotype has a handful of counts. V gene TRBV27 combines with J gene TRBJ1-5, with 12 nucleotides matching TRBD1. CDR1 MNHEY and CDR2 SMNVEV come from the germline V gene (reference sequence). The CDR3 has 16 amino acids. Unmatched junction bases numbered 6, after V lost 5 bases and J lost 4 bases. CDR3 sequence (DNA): TGTGCCAGCAGTAGAACGGGACAGGGGGCGAATCAGCCCCAGCATTTT. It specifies CASSRTGQGANQPQHF.

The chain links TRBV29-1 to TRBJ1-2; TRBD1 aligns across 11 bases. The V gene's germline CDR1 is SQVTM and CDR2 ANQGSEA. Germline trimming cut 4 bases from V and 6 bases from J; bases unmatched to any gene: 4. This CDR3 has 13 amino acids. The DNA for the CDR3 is TGCAGCGTTGGGTGGGACAGGGGGGATGGCTACACCTTC. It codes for CSVGWDRGDGYTF. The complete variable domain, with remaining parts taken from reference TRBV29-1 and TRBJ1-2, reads SAVISQKPSRDICQRGTSLTIQCQVDSQVTMMFWYRQQPGQSLTLIATANQGSEATYESGFVIDKFPISRPNLTFSTLTVSNMSPEDSSIYLCSVGWDRGDGYTFGSGTRLTVV.

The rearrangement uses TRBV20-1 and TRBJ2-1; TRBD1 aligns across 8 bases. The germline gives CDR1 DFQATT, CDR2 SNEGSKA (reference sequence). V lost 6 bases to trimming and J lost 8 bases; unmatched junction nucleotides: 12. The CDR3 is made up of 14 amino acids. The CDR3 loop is CSAKQGGFIDEQFF. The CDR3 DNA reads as TGCAGTGCAAAACAGGGGGGTTTTATCGATGAGCAGTTCTTC.

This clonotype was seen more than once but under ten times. The CDR3 region is CSAREDPNYGYTF. The CDR3 DNA reads TGCAGTGCTAGAGAGGATCCCAACTATGGCTACACCTTC. The chain is built from TRBV20-1 and TRBJ1-2, with no clear D. The CDR3 sequence is 13 residues long. The germline V gene has CDR1 DFQATT and CDR2 SNEGSKA (reference sequence). V was cut by 0 bases and J by 2 bases, with 7 bases left in between.

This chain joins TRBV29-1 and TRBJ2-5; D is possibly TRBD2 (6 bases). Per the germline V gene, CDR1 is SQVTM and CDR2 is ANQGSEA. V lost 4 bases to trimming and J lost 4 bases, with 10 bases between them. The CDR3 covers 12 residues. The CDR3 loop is CSVVTSSETQYF. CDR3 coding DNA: TGCAGCGTTGTGACTAGTTCAGAGACCCAGTACTTC.

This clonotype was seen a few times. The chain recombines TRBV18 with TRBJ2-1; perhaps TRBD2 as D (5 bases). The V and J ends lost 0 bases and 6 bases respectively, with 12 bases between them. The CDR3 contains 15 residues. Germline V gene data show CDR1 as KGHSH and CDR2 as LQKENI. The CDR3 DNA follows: TGTGCCAGCTCACCACCGAGGCTAGCCGGCAATGAGCAGTTCTTC. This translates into CASSPPRLAGNEQFF.

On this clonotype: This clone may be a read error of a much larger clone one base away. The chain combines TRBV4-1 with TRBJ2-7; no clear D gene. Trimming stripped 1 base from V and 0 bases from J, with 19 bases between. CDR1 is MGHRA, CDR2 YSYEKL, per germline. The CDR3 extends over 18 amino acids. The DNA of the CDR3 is TGCGCCAGCAGCCAAGTCCTTGGCTCGTTGCATAGCTCCTACGAGCAGTACTTC. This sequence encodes CASSQVLGSLHSSYEQYF.

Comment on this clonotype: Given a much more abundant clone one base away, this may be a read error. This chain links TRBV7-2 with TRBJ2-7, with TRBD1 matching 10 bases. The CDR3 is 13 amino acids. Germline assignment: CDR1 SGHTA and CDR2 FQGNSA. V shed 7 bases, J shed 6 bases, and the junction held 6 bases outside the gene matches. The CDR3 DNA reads TGTGCCAGCACATGGGACAGGGGCAGCGAGCAGTACTTC. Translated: CASTWDRGSEQYF.

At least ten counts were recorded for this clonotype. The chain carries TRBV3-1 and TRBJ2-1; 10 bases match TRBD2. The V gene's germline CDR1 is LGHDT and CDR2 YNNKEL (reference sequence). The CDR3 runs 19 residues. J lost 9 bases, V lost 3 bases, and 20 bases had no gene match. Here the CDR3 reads CASSQGERGGLPSGSEQFF. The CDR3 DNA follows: TGTGCCAGCAGCCAGGGTGAGCGGGGGGGGCTCCCCTCGGGAAGTGAGCAGTTCTTC.

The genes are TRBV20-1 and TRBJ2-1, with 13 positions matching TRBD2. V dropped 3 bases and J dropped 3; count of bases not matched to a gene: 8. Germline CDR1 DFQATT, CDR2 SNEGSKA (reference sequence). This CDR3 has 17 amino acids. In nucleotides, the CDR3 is TGCAGTGCTAGCCAACTAGCGGGGGGGTCCAACTACAATGAGCAGTTCTTC. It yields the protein CSASQLAGGSNYNEQFF.

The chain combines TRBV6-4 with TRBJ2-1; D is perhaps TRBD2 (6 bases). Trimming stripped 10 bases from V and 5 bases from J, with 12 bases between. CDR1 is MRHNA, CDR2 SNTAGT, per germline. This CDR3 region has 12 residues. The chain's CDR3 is CAKHGGNNEQFF. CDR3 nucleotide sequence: TGTGCCAAACACGGAGGGAACAATGAGCAGTTCTTC.

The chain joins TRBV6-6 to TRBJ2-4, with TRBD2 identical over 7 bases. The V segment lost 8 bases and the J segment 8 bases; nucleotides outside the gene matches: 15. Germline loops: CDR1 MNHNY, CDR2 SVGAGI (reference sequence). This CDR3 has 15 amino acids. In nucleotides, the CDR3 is TGTGCCAGCCAAAGCGGGACTCAGCCCGGGTACATTCAGTACTTC. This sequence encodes CASQSGTQPGYIQYF.

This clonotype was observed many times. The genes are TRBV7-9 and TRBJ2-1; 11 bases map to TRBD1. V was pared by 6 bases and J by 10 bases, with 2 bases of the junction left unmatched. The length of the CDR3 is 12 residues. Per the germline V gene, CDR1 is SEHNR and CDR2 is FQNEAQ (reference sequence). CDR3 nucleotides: TGTGCCAGCAGTGGACAGGGGGCAGAGCAGTTCTTC. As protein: CASSGQGAEQFF.

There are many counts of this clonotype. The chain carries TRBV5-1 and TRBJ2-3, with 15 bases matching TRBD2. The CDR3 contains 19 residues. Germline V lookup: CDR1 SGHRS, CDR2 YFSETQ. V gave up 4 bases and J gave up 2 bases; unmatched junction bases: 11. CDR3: CASSRTSGGAGLNTDTQYF. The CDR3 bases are TGCGCCAGCAGCCGGACTAGCGGGGGGGCCGGTTTGAACACAGATACGCAGTATTTT.

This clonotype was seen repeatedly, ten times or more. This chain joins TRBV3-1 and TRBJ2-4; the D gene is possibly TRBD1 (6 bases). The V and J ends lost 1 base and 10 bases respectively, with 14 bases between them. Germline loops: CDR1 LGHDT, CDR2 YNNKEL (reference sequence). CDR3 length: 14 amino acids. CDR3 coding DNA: TGTGCCAGCAGCCAAGGTCCTTTGGGACAAATTCAGTACTTC. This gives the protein CASSQGPLGQIQYF.